These T cell receptor beta chains were read from a single sample in a study of T cells in Graves' hyperthyroidism and ophthalmopathy. In TCRdb, the multiplex PCR reads were re-called with MiXCR into one record per CDR3 protein. The data hold approximately 870,000 distinct CDR3 sequences, with 38% observed a single time. Sequencing was carried out using blood. These receptors were taken from a young man with Graves' hyperthyroidism. Both conserved end residues are part of each CDR3. A D gene is named only where the DNA matches it firmly. Clone sizes are given selectively: once, few, many, or a class where the clone is expanded.

v_call: TRBV10-3
clone_size: -
j_call: TRBJ1-6
d_call: -
cdr3_nt: TGTGCCATCAGTGTAGCAGGGAACGCTAATTCACCCCTCCACTTT
cdr3_aa: CAISVAGNANSPLHF

v_call: TRBV2
clone_size: -
j_call: TRBJ2-7
d_call: -
cdr3_nt: TGTGCCAGCCAGCTCGGGACAGAGCAGTACTTC
cdr3_aa: CASQLGTEQYF

v_call: TRBV4-1
clone_size: -
j_call: TRBJ2-7
d_call: -
cdr3_nt: TGCGCCAGCAGCCAAGTATTAGACAGCCGTTACGAGCGGTACTTC
cdr3_aa: CASSQVLDSRYERYF

v_call: TRBV7-9
clone_size: many
j_call: TRBJ1-5
d_call: -
cdr3_nt: TGTGCCAGCAGCTTAGGCACAGGCAATAGCAATCAGCCCCAGCATTTT
cdr3_aa: CASSLGTGNSNQPQHF

v_call: TRBV6-5
clone_size: few
j_call: TRBJ1-5
d_call: -
cdr3_nt: TGTGCCAGCAGTGAGACGGTCAATCAGCCCCAGCATTTT
cdr3_aa: CASSETVNQPQHF

v_call: TRBV2
clone_size: few
j_call: TRBJ1-2
d_call: -
cdr3_nt: TGTGCCAGCAGTGGTCGAGGGGGCTACACCTTC
cdr3_aa: CASSGRGGYTF

v_call: TRBV12-3/TRBV12-4
clone_size: -
j_call: TRBJ1-1
d_call: -
cdr3_nt: TGTGCCAGCAGTGATCGGGACGGGAGCACTGAAGCTTTCTTT
cdr3_aa: CASSDRDGSTEAFF

v_call: TRBV10-3
clone_size: -
j_call: TRBJ1-6
d_call: -
cdr3_nt: TGTGCCGGCAGTTACGAGGGACAAGGGGGATCACCCCTCCACTTT
cdr3_aa: CAGSYEGQGGSPLHF

v_call: TRBV15
clone_size: many
j_call: TRBJ1-1
d_call: -
cdr3_nt: TGTGCCACCAGCAGGCCCGGGTTCTTGAACACTGAAGCTTTCTTT
cdr3_aa: CATSRPGFLNTEAFF

v_call: TRBV29-1
clone_size: -
j_call: TRBJ1-2
d_call: TRBD1
cdr3_nt: TGCAGGAACAGGGACAGGGGGGATGGCTACACCTTC
cdr3_aa: CRNRDRGDGYTF

v_call: TRBV6-5
clone_size: many
j_call: TRBJ2-7
d_call: TRBD1
cdr3_nt: TGTGCCAGCACCCTGACAGGGGGCAACGAGCAGTACTTC
cdr3_aa: CASTLTGGNEQYF

v_call: TRBV7-9
clone_size: -
j_call: TRBJ1-1
d_call: -
cdr3_nt: TGTGCCAGCCGGGGGAAGACTGAAGCTTTCTTT
cdr3_aa: CASRGKTEAFF

v_call: TRBV20-1
clone_size: -
j_call: TRBJ2-7
d_call: -
cdr3_nt: TGCAGTGCTAGAGATAAGTCCGAGAACGAGCAGTGCTTC
cdr3_aa: CSARDKSENEQCF

v_call: TRBV6-5
clone_size: -
j_call: TRBJ2-7
d_call: -
cdr3_nt: TGTGCCAGCAACCCACCGGGGGCCCTCTACGAGCAGTACTTC
cdr3_aa: CASNPPGALYEQYF

v_call: TRBV6-5
clone_size: many
j_call: TRBJ1-1
d_call: -
cdr3_nt: TGTGCCAGCAGCTATAGGAACACTGAAGCTTTCTTT
cdr3_aa: CASSYRNTEAFF

v_call: TRBV20-1
clone_size: many
j_call: TRBJ1-5
d_call: -
cdr3_nt: TGCAGTGCTATTGGCCAAGTCAATCAGCCCCAGCATTTT
cdr3_aa: CSAIGQVNQPQHF

v_call: TRBV7-9
clone_size: -
j_call: TRBJ1-1
d_call: -
cdr3_nt: TGTGCCAGCAGCTTGCGAAAGGGGTTGGCCACTGAAGCTTTCTTT
cdr3_aa: CASSLRKGLATEAFF

v_call: TRBV9
clone_size: many
j_call: TRBJ1-6
d_call: -
cdr3_nt: TGTGCCAGCAGCGAATACAGGCAAAATTCACCCCTCCACTTT
cdr3_aa: CASSEYRQNSPLHF

v_call: TRBV9
clone_size: -
j_call: TRBJ1-1
d_call: -
cdr3_nt: TGTGCCAGCAGCGTCCCGGCGGAAGGAGCTTTCTTT
cdr3_aa: CASSVPAEGAFF

v_call: TRBV19
clone_size: -
j_call: TRBJ1-5
d_call: -
cdr3_nt: TGTGCCAGTAATACCAGGGGATGGGAACAGCCCCAGCATTTT
cdr3_aa: CASNTRGWEQPQHF

v_call: TRBV3-1
clone_size: -
j_call: TRBJ2-7
d_call: -
cdr3_nt: TGTGCCAGCAGCCAAGATAACGGCCTGCTGGAGGAGCAGTACTTC
cdr3_aa: CASSQDNGLLEEQYF

v_call: TRBV7-9
clone_size: many
j_call: TRBJ2-5
d_call: -
cdr3_nt: TGTGCCAGCAGCCTAGTTGGGACCCAAGAGACCCAGTACTTC
cdr3_aa: CASSLVGTQETQYF

v_call: TRBV2
clone_size: many
j_call: TRBJ2-5
d_call: TRBD2
cdr3_nt: TGTGCCAGCAGTATACGGACTAGCGGCACCCAAGAGACCCAGTACTTC
cdr3_aa: CASSIRTSGTQETQYF

v_call: TRBV9
clone_size: -
j_call: TRBJ1-2
d_call: TRBD1
cdr3_nt: TGTGCCAGCAGCCCGGGGGACAGGGCTCCCTCCCGCTATGGCTACACCTTC
cdr3_aa: CASSPGDRAPSRYGYTF

v_call: TRBV6-5
clone_size: -
j_call: TRBJ2-6
d_call: -
cdr3_nt: TGTGCCAGCAGTCCCCGGGGTGGACTTGGGGCCAACGTCCTGACTTTC
cdr3_aa: CASSPRGGLGANVLTF

v_call: TRBV4-1
clone_size: -
j_call: TRBJ2-7
d_call: -
cdr3_nt: TGCGCCAGCAGCCACGACAGACTCTACGAGCAGTACTTC
cdr3_aa: CASSHDRLYEQYF

v_call: TRBV20-1
clone_size: -
j_call: TRBJ2-5
d_call: TRBD2
cdr3_nt: TGCAGTGCTAGCGGTAACCTACTAGCGGGGGGGCCAAGAGAGACCCAGTACTTC
cdr3_aa: CSASGNLLAGGPRETQYF

v_call: TRBV9
clone_size: few
j_call: TRBJ1-1
d_call: -
cdr3_nt: TGTGCCAGCAGCTTAAAAAGGGAAGTGGAAGTAACTGAAGCTTTCTTT
cdr3_aa: CASSLKREVEVTEAFF

v_call: TRBV2
clone_size: few
j_call: TRBJ1-1
d_call: -
cdr3_nt: TGTGCCAGCAGTAAGGACGGCCTGAACACTGAAGCTTTCTTT
cdr3_aa: CASSKDGLNTEAFF

v_call: TRBV6-5
clone_size: -
j_call: TRBJ2-7
d_call: -
cdr3_nt: TGTGCCAGCAGTTACGGGGACTGGAAAACCTACGAGCAGTACTTC
cdr3_aa: CASSYGDWKTYEQYF

v_call: TRBV20-1
clone_size: many
j_call: TRBJ2-2
d_call: -
cdr3_nt: TGCAGTGCCCGAGGGGGGGCGGACACCGGGGAGCTGTTTTTT
cdr3_aa: CSARGGADTGELFF

v_call: TRBV4-1
clone_size: many
j_call: TRBJ1-6
d_call: TRBD1
cdr3_nt: TGCGCCAGCAGCCAAGATGGGGACAGGTTCGGTTCACCCCTCCACTTT
cdr3_aa: CASSQDGDRFGSPLHF

v_call: TRBV20-1
clone_size: few
j_call: TRBJ1-5
d_call: -
cdr3_nt: TGCAGTGCTCTCCCTCTGGGCGGGAATAGCAATCAGCCCCAGCATTTT
cdr3_aa: CSALPLGGNSNQPQHF

v_call: TRBV7-2
clone_size: few
j_call: TRBJ1-3
d_call: -
cdr3_nt: TGTGCCAGCAGTAAGGGCGGGGGATATGGAAACACCATATATTTT
cdr3_aa: CASSKGGGYGNTIYF

v_call: TRBV9
clone_size: few
j_call: TRBJ1-2
d_call: -
cdr3_nt: TGTGCCAGCAGCGTAGCAGGAAATCATAACTATGGCTACACCTTC
cdr3_aa: CASSVAGNHNYGYTF

v_call: TRBV5-8
clone_size: -
j_call: TRBJ2-5
d_call: -
cdr3_nt: TGTGCCAGCAGCTTGGCTAGCGCTCCTGCCCAGTACTTC
cdr3_aa: CASSLASAPAQYF

v_call: TRBV4-3
clone_size: -
j_call: TRBJ1-5
d_call: -
cdr3_nt: TGCGCCAGCAGCCAAGAGAGAGGCCTTTGGGGGGAGCCCCAGCATTTT
cdr3_aa: CASSQERGLWGEPQHF

v_call: TRBV2
clone_size: few
j_call: TRBJ1-6
d_call: -
cdr3_nt: TGTGCCAGCAGGGGGGACAACCATTCACCCCTCCACTTT
cdr3_aa: CASRGDNHSPLHF

v_call: TRBV4-1
clone_size: few
j_call: TRBJ1-6
d_call: -
cdr3_nt: TGCGCCAGCACTTATTCAGGGTCGGTGGGAACACCCCTCCACTTT
cdr3_aa: CASTYSGSVGTPLHF

v_call: TRBV19
clone_size: -
j_call: TRBJ1-4
d_call: -
cdr3_nt: TGTGCCAGTAGCCTAAGCGGGGGCCTGTCTAATGAAAAACTGTTTTTT
cdr3_aa: CASSLSGGLSNEKLFF

v_call: TRBV15
clone_size: many
j_call: TRBJ1-5
d_call: -
cdr3_nt: TGTGCCACCAGCGTCCTTGGGAGCAATCAGCCCCAGCATTTT
cdr3_aa: CATSVLGSNQPQHF

v_call: TRBV6-6
clone_size: -
j_call: TRBJ1-4
d_call: -
cdr3_nt: TGTGCCAGCAGTTACGAGGGGGGATGGGTTGAAAAACTGTTTTTT
cdr3_aa: CASSYEGGWVEKLFF

v_call: TRBV19
clone_size: -
j_call: TRBJ1-6
d_call: -
cdr3_nt: TGTGCCAGTAGACCGGGGAGGCAGGAAAATTCACCCCTCCACTTT
cdr3_aa: CASRPGRQENSPLHF

v_call: TRBV5-1
clone_size: many
j_call: TRBJ1-2
d_call: -
cdr3_nt: TGCGCCAGCAGCTTGGCAAAGGGGTTACGCGATGGCTACACCTTC
cdr3_aa: CASSLAKGLRDGYTF

v_call: TRBV20-1
clone_size: many
j_call: TRBJ1-2
d_call: TRBD1
cdr3_nt: TGCAGTGCTAGTGGACAGGGCGACTATGGCTACACCTTC
cdr3_aa: CSASGQGDYGYTF

v_call: TRBV29-1
clone_size: many
j_call: TRBJ2-5
d_call: -
cdr3_nt: TGCAGCGTTGAAGCCGGGGCAGGGCAGACCCAGTACTTC
cdr3_aa: CSVEAGAGQTQYF

v_call: TRBV5-1
clone_size: -
j_call: TRBJ1-2
d_call: -
cdr3_nt: TGCGCCAGCAGCTTGTCAGGGTGGGACTCGTGGGGCTACACCTTC
cdr3_aa: CASSLSGWDSWGYTF

v_call: TRBV29-1
clone_size: -
j_call: TRBJ1-1
d_call: -
cdr3_nt: TGCAGCGTTGATATTAGGGCAGGGCAGGACACTGAAGCTTTCTTT
cdr3_aa: CSVDIRAGQDTEAFF